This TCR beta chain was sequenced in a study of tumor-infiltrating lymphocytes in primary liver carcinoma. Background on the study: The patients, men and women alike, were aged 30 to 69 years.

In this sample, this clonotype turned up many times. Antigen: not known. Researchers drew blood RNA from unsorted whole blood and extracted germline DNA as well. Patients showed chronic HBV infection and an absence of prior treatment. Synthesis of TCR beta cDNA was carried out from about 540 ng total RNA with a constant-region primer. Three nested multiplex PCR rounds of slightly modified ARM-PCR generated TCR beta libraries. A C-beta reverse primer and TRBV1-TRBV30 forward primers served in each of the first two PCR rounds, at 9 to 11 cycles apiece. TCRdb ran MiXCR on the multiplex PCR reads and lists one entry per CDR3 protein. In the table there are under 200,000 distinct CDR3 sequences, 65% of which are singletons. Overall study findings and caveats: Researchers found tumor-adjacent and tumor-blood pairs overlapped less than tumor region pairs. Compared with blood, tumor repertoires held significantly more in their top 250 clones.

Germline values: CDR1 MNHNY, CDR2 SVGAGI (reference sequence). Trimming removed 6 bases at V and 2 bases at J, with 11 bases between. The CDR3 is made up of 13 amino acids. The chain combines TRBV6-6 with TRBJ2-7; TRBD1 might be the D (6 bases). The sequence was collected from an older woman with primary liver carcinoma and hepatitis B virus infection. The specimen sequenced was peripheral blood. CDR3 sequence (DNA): TGTGCCAGCAGGCTCGGGACAACCTACGAGCAGTACTTC. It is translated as CASRLGTTYEQYF.